This T cell receptor (beta chain) was recovered during a study of vaccination effects on CD4 cells after COVID-19. CD4+ T cell isolation took place after 10 days of culture. At days 3 and 7, half of the medium was exchanged for IL-2 medium. To note about this clone: The antigen remains unidentified.

The CDR3 extends over 18 amino acids. V dropped 5 bases and J dropped 0; count of bases not matched to a gene: 10. Germline V gene lookup returns CDR1 SGHNT and CDR2 YENEEA. This table comes from immunoSEQ multiplex PCR, and its TCRdb copy is limited to in-frame clones, with some not included. The sample yields about 58,000 clones, 70% to 80% seen once. This chain joins TRBV11-3 and TRBJ2-3, with TRBD2 matching 11 bases. This TCR was recovered from a human donor who received a COVID-19 vaccine. Source: CD4+ T cells from PBMCs cultured without peptide, taken before COVID-19 vaccination. The CDR3 DNA follows: TGTGCCAGCAGCCTGGGTACTAGCGGGGGTGGAAGCACAGATACGCAGTATTTT. It encodes CASSLGTSGGGSTDTQYF. The whole variable domain, filled in from reference TRBV11-3 and TRBJ2-3, reads EAGVVQSPRYKIIEKKQPVAFWCNPISGHNTLYWYLQNLGQGPELLIRYENEEAVDDSQLPKDRFSAERLKGVDSTLKIQPAELGDSAVYLCASSLGTSGGGSTDTQYFGPGTRLTVL.